What follows are 30 T cell receptor beta chains derived from one specimen sequenced in a study of blood T cells in healthy people across ages. A sample-barcoded 5' primer and a J-beta primer mix were used in a second PCR of roughly 7 to 11 cycles. TCRdb re-analysed the 5' RACE reads in MiXCR, keeping a single row per CDR3 protein. The table shows around 1.5 million distinct CDR3 sequences, with approximately 59% occurring only once. Sequenced: blood. These receptors all come from a man aged 18 to 35 in good health.

The genes are TRBV13 and TRBJ2-1; D gene unclear. Trimming pared 5 bases from V and 12 bases from J, leaving 11 bases between. The CDR3 loop spans 11 amino acids. The germline V gene has CDR1 PRHDT and CDR2 FYEKMQ (reference sequence). The CDR3 spells CASSPDLGQFF. CDR3 in DNA: TGTGCCAGCAGCCCGGACCTTGGGCAGTTCTTC.

The DNA of the CDR3 is TGTGCCAGCAGCTTAACGCGATTGGGTTCGGGTTCACCTGGTAGGCAGTATTTT. It codes for CASSLTRLGSGSPGRQYF. The chain is built from TRBV7-9 and TRBJ2-3; no definite D call. This CDR3 spans 18 amino acids. V lost 2 bases, J lost 11 bases, and 29 bases lay in between. CDR1 is SEHNR and CDR2 is FQNEAQ in the germline V gene (reference sequence).

This chain joins TRBV27 and TRBJ1-2; D is ambiguous. Looked up from germline, CDR1 is MNHEY and CDR2 is SMNVEV (reference sequence). The V gene lost 3 bases and the J gene lost 7 bases, with 15 bases spanning the gap. This CDR3 has 14 amino acids. The DNA of the CDR3 is TGTGCCAGCAGTTTCGGCGGCTTATTCTCTGGCTACACCTTC. Its translation: CASSFGGLFSGYTF.

The table lists this clonotype with a few counts. The V and J genes are TRBV6-5 and TRBJ2-1; no clear D. The CDR3 contains 13 residues. Trimming stripped 0 bases from V and 7 bases from J, with 7 bases between. CDR1 MNHEY and CDR2 SVGAGI come from the germline V gene. CDR3 protein: CASSYSTGNEQFF. The CDR3, as DNA: TGTGCCAGCAGTTACTCGACGGGTAATGAGCAGTTCTTC.

This chain uses TRBV20-1 with TRBJ1-2; possibly TRBD1 for D (5 bases). The germline CDR1 and CDR2 sequences are DFQATT and SNEGSKA (reference sequence). The length of the CDR3 is 13 residues. Trimming removed 1 base at V and 1 base at J, with 7 bases between. The CDR3 region is CSARGGRNYGYTF. The CDR3 nucleotides are TGCAGTGCTAGAGGGGGACGTAACTATGGCTACACCTTC.

V is TRBV12-3 or TRBV12-4 and J is TRBJ2-1; maybe TRBD2 (6 bases). Near its end, the DNA agrees better with TRBJ2-7, so the J call may be wrong. CDR3 size: 13 residues. The DNA for the CDR3 is TGTGCCAGCAGTTTGGAGGGACTCAATGAGCAGTACTTC. Amino acid sequence: CASSLEGLNEQYF.

The chain recombines TRBV3-1 with TRBJ1-4, with D maybe TRBD1 (5 bases). This CDR3 region has 15 residues. From germline, CDR1 is LGHDT and CDR2 YNNKEL (reference sequence). The V and J ends lost 0 bases and 14 bases respectively, with 19 bases between them. The CDR3 sequence is CASSQDGSTGRVLFF. The CDR3 DNA reads as TGTGCCAGCAGCCAAGATGGCAGTACGGGGCGAGTCCTGTTTTTT.

This chain links TRBV2 with TRBJ1-1, with D perhaps TRBD1 (6 bases). The germline gives CDR1 SNHLY, CDR2 FYNNEI. The V and J ends lost 6 bases and 1 base respectively, with 12 bases between them. The CDR3 is made up of 14 amino acids. The DNA for the CDR3 is TGTGCCAGCAGAGACGGGACAAGGAACACTGAAGCTTTCTTT. It codes for CASRDGTRNTEAFF.

This clonotype came up a few times. The V call is TRBV27, the J call TRBJ1-6, with a possible D match to TRBD1 (6 bases). The V end was cut by 6 bases, the J end by 10 bases, with 16 bases between. Germline V gives CDR1 MNHEY, CDR2 SMNVEV (reference sequence). The CDR3 length is 14 residues. The CDR3 sequence: CASRPSSRGSPLHF. The CDR3 DNA reads TGTGCCAGCAGGCCATCGAGCAGGGGCTCACCCCTCCACTTT.

The CDR3, as DNA: TGCAGTGGACAGGGGGAAGAGTACGAGCAGTACTTC. Encoded protein: CSGQGEEYEQYF. The chain links TRBV20-1 to TRBJ2-4, with 9 nucleotides matching TRBD1. The J call may be in error: the DNA end matches TRBJ2-7 better. Germline loops: CDR1 DFQATT, CDR2 SNEGSKA (reference sequence). CDR3 length equals 12 residues.

J is TRBJ1-4 and V is TRBV20-1; unclear D gene. Trimming shortened V by 0 bases and J by 2 bases, and 13 bases separated the two germline ends. The CDR3 has 16 residues. The germline gives CDR1 DFQATT, CDR2 SNEGSKA (reference sequence). CDR3 amino acids: CSARDHRGGTNEKLFF. The CDR3 bases are TGCAGTGCTAGAGATCACCGAGGTGGGACTAATGAAAAACTGTTTTTT.

V usage is TRBV20-1 and J usage is TRBJ2-7, with D possibly called TRBD1 or TRBD2 (5 bases each). The J call may be in error: the DNA end matches TRBJ2-5 better. CDR3 size: 13 residues. Looked up from germline, CDR1 is DFQATT and CDR2 is SNEGSKA (reference sequence). The CDR3 coding sequence is TGCAGTGCTTCCACAGGCTGGGGGGAGACCCAGTACTTC. Translated, it gives CSASTGWGETQYF.

V usage is TRBV11-3 and J usage is TRBJ2-2, with D perhaps TRBD1 (5 bases). Germline V gene sequence: CDR1 SGHNT, CDR2 YENEEA. The CDR3 runs 17 residues. V was trimmed by 4 bases and J by 2 bases, leaving 17 bases between them. CDR3 sequence: CASSSSFEQENTGELFF. CDR3 nucleotides: TGTGCCAGCAGCTCCTCCTTCGAACAGGAAAACACCGGGGAGCTGTTTTTT.

In this sample, this clonotype turned up once. The J gene is TRBJ2-5, the V gene TRBV20-1; D is unclear. The DNA end is a closer match to TRBJ2-7, so the J assignment may be wrong. Germline loops: CDR1 DFQATT, CDR2 SNEGSKA (reference sequence). CDR3 length: 15 residues. CDR3 nucleotides: TGCAGTGCTAGAGGGTCGGACCAGGCGATTTACGAGCAGTACTTC. Residues: CSARGSDQAIYEQYF.

This clonotype has just a few counts. The chain couples TRBV4-2 to TRBJ1-5, with a weak D call TRBD1 (5 bases). CDR1 and CDR2 (germline): LGHNA, YNFKEQ. The CDR3 runs 13 residues. The V end was cut by 0 bases, the J end by 10 bases, with 10 bases between. CDR3 protein: CASSQDQGRPQHF. The CDR3 nucleotides are TGTGCCAGCAGCCAAGATCAGGGCCGTCCCCAGCATTTT.

This clonotype was observed a handful of times. The rearrangement joins TRBV29-1 to TRBJ2-3; no definite D call. This CDR3 has 14 amino acids. CDR1 is SQVTM and CDR2 is ANQGSEA in the germline V gene. V dropped 5 bases and J dropped 1 base, with 13 bases sitting between them. The CDR3 coding sequence is TGCAGCGTTACCACGAAGGCTGGCACAGATACGCAGTATTTT. This encodes CSVTTKAGTDTQYF.

The V call is TRBV10-3, the J call TRBJ2-1; TRBD2 agrees at 16 bases. This CDR3 is built from 22 residues. Unmatched junction bases numbered 17, after V lost 3 bases and J lost 3 bases. Germline CDR1 is ENHRY and CDR2 is SYGVKD. CDR3 protein: CAISDPGLAGGPSRAGYNEQFF. The CDR3 DNA reads TGTGCCATCAGTGACCCGGGACTAGCGGGAGGGCCGTCTAGGGCGGGCTACAATGAGCAGTTCTTC.

This clonotype was observed a few times. The chain employs TRBV4-1 and TRBJ2-5; TRBD2 agrees at 12 bases. There are 18 residues in the CDR3. CDR1 and CDR2 from the germline V gene are MGHRA and YSYEKL. With 3 bases clipped from V and 3 bases from J, the junction kept 11 bases outside the gene matches. The CDR3: CASSHPKPTSGGKETQYF. The CDR3 DNA reads TGCGCCAGCAGCCACCCCAAGCCGACTAGCGGGGGAAAAGAGACCCAGTACTTC.

The chain links TRBV27 to TRBJ2-2; D gene unclear. Trimming pared 2 bases from V and 0 bases from J, leaving 4 bases between. The CDR3 loop spans 14 amino acids. Germline CDR1 and CDR2: MNHEY and SMNVEV (reference sequence). The CDR3 loop is CASSLPANTGELFF. CDR3 sequence (DNA): TGTGCCAGCAGTTTACCCGCGAACACCGGGGAGCTGTTTTTT.

This chain uses TRBV6-2 or TRBV6-3 with TRBJ1-5; possible D gene TRBD1, 6 bases. V lost 4 bases to trimming and J lost 6 bases, with 13 bases between them. Per germline, CDR1 MNHEY and CDR2 SVGEGT. The CDR3 runs to 14 residues. The CDR3 DNA sequence: TGTGCCAGCAGTTCGGGGGGGCAGACTCAGCCCCAGCATTTT. This gives the protein CASSSGGQTQPQHF.

In its sample, this clonotype was seen once. The genes are TRBV20-1 and TRBJ2-1, with unresolved D. Trimming removed 3 bases at V and 8 bases at J, with 20 bases between. CDR3 length: 15 amino acids. The germline V gene has CDR1 DFQATT and CDR2 SNEGSKA (reference sequence). CDR3 sequence (DNA): TGCAGTGCTAGCTCCGATGGGCGTAATGATGATGAGCAGTTCTTC. This codes for CSASSDGRNDDEQFF.

This clonotype was observed at least ten times. The rearrangement links TRBV7-9 to TRBJ1-1, with no clear D. The CDR3 sequence is 11 residues long. Germline CDR1 is SEHNR and CDR2 is FQNEAQ (reference sequence). V was pared by 6 bases and J by 6 bases, with 8 bases between. The CDR3 sequence is CASSLGSEAFF. The CDR3 nucleotides are TGTGCCAGCAGTCTAGGGTCTGAAGCTTTCTTT.

This clonotype appeared once. J is TRBJ2-2 and V is TRBV3-1, with 8 bases aligning to TRBD1. The CDR3 is made up of 16 amino acids. V lost 4 bases and J lost 0; bases outside the gene matches: 4. Germline V gene sequence: CDR1 LGHDT, CDR2 YNNKEL (reference sequence). The CDR3 region has the DNA TGTGCCAGCAGCCCCTGGACAGGGACGAACACCGGGGAGCTGTTTTTT. Protein product: CASSPWTGTNTGELFF.

The rearrangement joins TRBV6-1 to TRBJ2-3, with D perhaps TRBD2 (5 bases). V lost 10 bases, J lost 5 bases, and 16 bases lay in between. The CDR3 sequence is 13 residues long. CDR1 MNHNS and CDR2 SASEGT come from the germline V gene. The CDR3, as DNA: TGTGCCACCGAGGGTGCCTCTGTAGATACGCAGTATTTT. Protein sequence: CATEGASVDTQYF.

Only a few counts were recorded for this clonotype. The chain combines TRBV20-1 with TRBJ2-7; possible D gene TRBD1, 5 bases. This CDR3 is 14 amino acids long. Germline CDR1 is DFQATT and CDR2 is SNEGSKA (reference sequence). Between the trimmed V and J ends, which lost 3 bases and 0 bases, there was a span of 12 bases. CDR3 bases: TGCAGTGCTAGCACGGTGGGGCACTCCTACGAGCAGTACTTC. Amino acid sequence: CSASTVGHSYEQYF.

This chain uses TRBV29-1 with TRBJ2-1; 7 nucleotides line up with TRBD1. V trimming: 8 bases; J trimming: 5 bases; junction bases outside the gene matches: 6. Germline V gene sequence: CDR1 SQVTM, CDR2 ANQGSEA. This CDR3 contains 12 residues. CDR3 sequence (DNA): TGCAGCCCACGGGACAGCCACAATGAGCAGTTCTTC. The encoded protein is CSPRDSHNEQFF.

In its sample, this clonotype was seen a few times. In DNA, the CDR3 is TGTGCCAGCAGTAACCCAAAAGACAGGTCTGGGGCCAACGTCCTGACTTTC. Translated: CASSNPKDRSGANVLTF. J is TRBJ2-6 and V is TRBV6-5; tentative D call: TRBD1 (6 bases). Germline CDR1 MNHEY, CDR2 SVGAGI. The V end was cut by 5 bases, the J end by 1 base, with 15 bases between. CDR3 length equals 17 residues.

The chain links TRBV6-5 to TRBJ2-5; possibly TRBD1 or TRBD2 for D (5 bases each). Trimming took 6 bases from V and 5 from J, leaving 19 bases between them. The CDR3 is 15 residues long. Germline V gives CDR1 MNHEY, CDR2 SVGAGI. As DNA, the CDR3 is TGTGCCAGCAGCTCCCGGGACCCCGCCGGGGAGACCCAGTACTTC. This gives the protein CASSSRDPAGETQYF.

This chain joins TRBV7-2 and TRBJ2-7; D unresolved. The V end lost 2 bases, the J end lost 2 bases, and 10 bases lay between the germline ends. CDR1 is SGHTA and CDR2 is FQGNSA in the germline V gene. There are 14 residues in the CDR3. Here the CDR3 reads CASSLTHSPYEQYF. For the CDR3, the DNA is TGTGCCAGCAGCTTAACGCACAGCCCCTACGAGCAGTACTTC.

This clonotype was detected only once. V usage is TRBV6-1 and J usage is TRBJ2-4; 7 bases map to TRBD2. The J call is in doubt because the DNA end fits TRBJ2-5 better. The CDR3 contains 14 residues. Germline CDR1 reads MNHNS; CDR2 reads SASEGT. CDR3 DNA: TGTGCCAGCAGTGGAGGGACTATGGAGGAGACCCAGTACTTC. This sequence encodes CASSGGTMEETQYF.